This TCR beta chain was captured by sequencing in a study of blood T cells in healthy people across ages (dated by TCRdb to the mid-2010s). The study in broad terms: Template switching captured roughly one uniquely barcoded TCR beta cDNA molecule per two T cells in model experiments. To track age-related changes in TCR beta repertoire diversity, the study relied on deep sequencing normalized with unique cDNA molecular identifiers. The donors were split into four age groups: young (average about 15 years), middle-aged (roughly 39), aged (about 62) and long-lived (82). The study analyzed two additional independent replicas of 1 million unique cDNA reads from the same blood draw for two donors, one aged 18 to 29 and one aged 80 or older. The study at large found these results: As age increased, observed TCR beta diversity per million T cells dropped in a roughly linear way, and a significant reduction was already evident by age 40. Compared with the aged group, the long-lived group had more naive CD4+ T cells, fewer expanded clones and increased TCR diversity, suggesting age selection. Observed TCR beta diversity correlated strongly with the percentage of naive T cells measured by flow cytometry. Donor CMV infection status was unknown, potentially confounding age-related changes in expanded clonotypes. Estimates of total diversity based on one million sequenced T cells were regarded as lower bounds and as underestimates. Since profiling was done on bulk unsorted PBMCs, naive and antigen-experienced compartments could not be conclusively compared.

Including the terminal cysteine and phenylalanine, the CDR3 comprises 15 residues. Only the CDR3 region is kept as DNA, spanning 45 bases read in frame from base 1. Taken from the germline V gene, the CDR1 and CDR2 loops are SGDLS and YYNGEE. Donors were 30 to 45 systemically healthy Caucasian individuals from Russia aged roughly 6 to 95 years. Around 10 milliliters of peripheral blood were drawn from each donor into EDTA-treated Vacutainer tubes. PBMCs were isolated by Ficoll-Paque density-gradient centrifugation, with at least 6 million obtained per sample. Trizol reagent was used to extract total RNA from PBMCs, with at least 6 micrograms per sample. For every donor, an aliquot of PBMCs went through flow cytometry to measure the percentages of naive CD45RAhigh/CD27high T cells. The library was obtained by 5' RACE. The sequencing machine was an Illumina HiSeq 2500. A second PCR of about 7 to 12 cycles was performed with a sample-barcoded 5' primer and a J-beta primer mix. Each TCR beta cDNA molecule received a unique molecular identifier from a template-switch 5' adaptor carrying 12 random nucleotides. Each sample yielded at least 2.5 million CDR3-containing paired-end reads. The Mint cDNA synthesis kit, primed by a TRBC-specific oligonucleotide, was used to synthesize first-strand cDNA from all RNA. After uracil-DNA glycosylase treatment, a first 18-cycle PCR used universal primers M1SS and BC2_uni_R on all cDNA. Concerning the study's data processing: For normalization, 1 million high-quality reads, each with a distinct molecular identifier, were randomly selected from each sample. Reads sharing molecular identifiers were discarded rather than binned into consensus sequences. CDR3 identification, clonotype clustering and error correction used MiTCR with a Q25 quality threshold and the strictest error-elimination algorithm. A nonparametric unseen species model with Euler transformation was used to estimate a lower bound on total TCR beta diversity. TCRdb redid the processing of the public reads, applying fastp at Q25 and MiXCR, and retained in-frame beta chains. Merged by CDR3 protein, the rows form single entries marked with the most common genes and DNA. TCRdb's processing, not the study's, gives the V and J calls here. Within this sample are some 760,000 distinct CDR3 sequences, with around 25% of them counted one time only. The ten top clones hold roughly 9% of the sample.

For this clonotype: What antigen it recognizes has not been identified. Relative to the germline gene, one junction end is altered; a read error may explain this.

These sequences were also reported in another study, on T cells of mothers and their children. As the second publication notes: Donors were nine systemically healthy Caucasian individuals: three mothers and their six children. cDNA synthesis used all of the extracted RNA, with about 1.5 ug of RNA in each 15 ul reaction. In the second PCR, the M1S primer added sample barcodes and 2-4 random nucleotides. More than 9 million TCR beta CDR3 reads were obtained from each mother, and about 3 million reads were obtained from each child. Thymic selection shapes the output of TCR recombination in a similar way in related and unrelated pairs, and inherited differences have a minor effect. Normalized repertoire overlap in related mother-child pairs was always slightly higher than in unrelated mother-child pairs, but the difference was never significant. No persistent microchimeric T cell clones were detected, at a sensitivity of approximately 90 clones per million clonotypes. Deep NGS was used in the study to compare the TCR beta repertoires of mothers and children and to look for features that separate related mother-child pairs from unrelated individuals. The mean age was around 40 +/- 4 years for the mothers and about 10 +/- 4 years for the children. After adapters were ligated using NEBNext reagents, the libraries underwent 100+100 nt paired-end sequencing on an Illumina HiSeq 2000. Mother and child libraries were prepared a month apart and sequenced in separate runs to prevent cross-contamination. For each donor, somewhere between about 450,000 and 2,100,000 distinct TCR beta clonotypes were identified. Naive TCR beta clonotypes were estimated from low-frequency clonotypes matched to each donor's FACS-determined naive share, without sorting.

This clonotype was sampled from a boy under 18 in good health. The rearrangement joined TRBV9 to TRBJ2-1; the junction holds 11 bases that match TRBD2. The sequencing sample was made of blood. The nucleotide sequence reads TGTGCCGGCAGCACGACTAGCGGGACGTACAATGAGCAGTTCTTC. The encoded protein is CAGSTTSGTYNEQFF.